Sequencing of this T cell receptor beta chain was carried out in a study of neurological immune-mediated disorders. With 10-nucleotide random UMIs included, cDNA was synthesized by 5'RACE. The authors obtained over 180 million TCR-beta sequences from 15-18 subjects per sequencing run. TCRdb reprocessed the 5' RACE reads via MiXCR and lists one record per CDR3 protein. The sample holds approximately 20,000 distinct CDR3 sequences, about 7.5% seen once. This clonotype was detected many times. Its cognate antigen is unknown. The V segment lost 8 bases and the J segment 3 bases; nucleotides outside the gene matches: 9. The CDR3 has 13 residues. The germline V gene encodes CDR1 DFQATT and CDR2 SNEGSKA (reference sequence). Overall study findings and caveats: Sharing of CDR3 amino acid sequences among expanded clones across subjects was absent, suggesting private repertoires in all groups. HTLV-1-associated myelopathy led in TCR clonal expansion, while multiple sclerosis ranked lowest, below healthy controls.

The source of this sequence is a woman younger than 45 with HTLV-1-associated myelopathy (HAM/TSP). Specimen: CD8+ T cells from blood. The rearrangement links TRBV20-1 to TRBJ2-7, with TRBD1 matching 8 bases. For the CDR3, the DNA is TGCAGTCCTCGATCGACAGGGGACTACGAGCAGTACTTC. It specifies CSPRSTGDYEQYF.